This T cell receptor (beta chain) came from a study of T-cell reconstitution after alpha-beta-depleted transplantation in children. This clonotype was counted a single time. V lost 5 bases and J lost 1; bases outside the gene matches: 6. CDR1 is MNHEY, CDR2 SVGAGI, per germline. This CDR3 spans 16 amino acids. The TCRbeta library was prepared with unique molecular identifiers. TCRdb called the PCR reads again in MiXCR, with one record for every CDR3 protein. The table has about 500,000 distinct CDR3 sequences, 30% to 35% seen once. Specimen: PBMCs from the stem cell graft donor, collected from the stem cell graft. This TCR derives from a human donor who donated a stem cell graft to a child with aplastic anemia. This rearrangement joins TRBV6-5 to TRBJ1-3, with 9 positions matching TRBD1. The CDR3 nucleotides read TGTGCCAGCAGTATACACAGGGGGCTATCTGGAAACACCATATATTTT. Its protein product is CASSIHRGLSGNTIYF.